Given below is one T cell receptor beta chain in context. The sample originates from a study of T-cell memory formation after mild COVID-19. Overall study context: TCR clusters showed largely donor specificity.

This CDR3 comprises 16 residues. The junction had 10 bases not matched to a gene; V was cut back by 5 bases and J by 7 bases. Per the germline V gene, CDR1 is SGHTA and CDR2 is FQGNSA. Using its own MiXCR run on the 5' RACE reads, TCRdb lists one record per CDR3 protein. The data show 450,000 or so distinct CDR3 sequences, around 19% seen once. Sequenced input: PBMCs or a T cell subset sorted from them (not recorded which). The source is an adult woman who had mild COVID-19 (a few samples of this study predate the infection). Cell type and time point are not known. The V and J genes are TRBV7-2 and TRBJ2-2, with 10 bases that match TRBD2. The CDR3 sequence is CASSRLAGGLDGELFF. Written as DNA, the CDR3 is TGTGCCAGCAGCCGACTAGCGGGTGGCCTTGACGGGGAGCTGTTTTTT.